The 27 T cell receptor beta chains below were found in one sample sequenced in a study of control samples from healthy donors and cancer patients. TCRdb keeps only in-frame clones here, not all; method: immunoSEQ multiplex PCR. The sample lists 200,000 to 250,000 clones; 85% to 95% were seen once. Sequenced material: blood. These receptors all stem from a man in his fifties or sixties in good health.

The CDR3 DNA reads TGTGCCAGCTCACCCGCGGGAAAATCGGGGCCTTGGGGCTACACCTTC. Protein: CASSPAGKSGPWGYTF. The chain joins TRBV18 to TRBJ1-2; a weak D match, TRBD1 (5 bases). V shed 3 bases and J shed 8 bases, with 22 bases lying between them. Looked up from germline, CDR1 is KGHSH and CDR2 is LQKENI. CDR3 size: 16 residues.

To note about this clone: Distinct nucleotide sequences in the sample also encode this CDR3. J is TRBJ2-7 and V is TRBV28; the D is unclear. V was cut by 6 bases and J by 3 bases, with 0 bases left in between. This CDR3 has 9 residues. Germline values: CDR1 MDHEN, CDR2 SYDVKM. The CDR3 loop reads CASSYEQYF. The CDR3 region has the DNA TGTGCCAGCAGCTACGAGCAGTACTTC.

J is TRBJ1-4 and V is TRBV28, with D unclear. Trimming pared 6 bases from V and 7 bases from J, leaving 15 bases between. The CDR3 covers 14 residues. Per the germline V gene, CDR1 is MDHEN and CDR2 is SYDVKM. This CDR3 is CASREGGSTEKLFF. For the CDR3, the DNA is TGTGCCAGCAGGGAAGGAGGATCGACTGAAAAACTGTTTTTT.

The chain employs TRBV5-6 and TRBJ2-7; D is undetermined. Germline CDR1 and CDR2: SGHDT and YYEEEE. V gave up 4 bases and J gave up 6 bases, with 8 bases separating them. The CDR3 runs 11 residues. The CDR3 sequence is CASSLGAEQYV. The CDR3, as DNA: TGTGCCAGCAGCCTCGGCGCCGAGCAGTACGTC.

The rearrangement uses TRBV6-2 or TRBV6-3 and TRBJ2-7; no definite D call. Germline V gene data show CDR1 as MNHEY and CDR2 as SVGEGT. Trimming removed 4 bases from V and 1 base from J, with 2 bases in between. The CDR3 has 11 amino acids. The CDR3 protein is CASSFSYEQYF. CDR3 in DNA: TGTGCCAGCAGTTTTTCCTACGAGCAGTACTTC.

This clone was detected once. The chain links TRBV5-1 to TRBJ1-2; the D gene is possibly TRBD1 (6 bases). The CDR3 consists of 15 residues. Germline CDR1 SGHRS, CDR2 YFSETQ. Deletions cut 0 bases from V and 7 bases from J, with 16 bases between. The CDR3 loop is CASSLAWGPGAGYTF. The CDR3, as DNA: TGCGCCAGCAGCTTGGCCTGGGGGCCCGGCGCTGGCTACACCTTC.

The V and J genes are TRBV7-9 and TRBJ2-2; TRBD1 matches at 9 bases. Trimming took 8 bases from V and 5 from J; bases not matched to a gene: 6. CDR1 is SEHNR, CDR2 FQNEAQ, per germline (reference sequence). The CDR3 contains 14 residues. CDR3 DNA: TGTGCCAGCCTTGGGACAGGGAATACCGGGGAGCTGTTTTTT. It codes for CASLGTGNTGELFF.

V gene TRBV2 combines with J gene TRBJ2-7, with 9 bases identical to TRBD2. CDR1 and CDR2 from the germline V gene are SNHLY and FYNNEI. V was pared by 0 bases and J by 11 bases, with 5 bases of the junction left unmatched. The length of the CDR3 is 13 residues. This CDR3 is CASSEAQGGGEYF. CDR3 sequence (DNA): TGTGCCAGCAGTGAAGCGCAGGGCGGGGGGGAGTACTTC. Filled out from reference TRBV2 and TRBJ2-7, the complete variable domain reads EPEVTQTPSHQVTQMGQEVILRCVPISNHLYFYWYRQILGQKVEFLVSFYNNEISEKSEIFDDQFSVERPDGSNFTLKIRSTKLEDSAMYFCASSEAQGGGEYFGPGTRLTVT.

The rearrangement links TRBV2 to TRBJ1-5, with a possible D match to TRBD1 (5 bases). The CDR3 is made up of 16 amino acids. In germline, CDR1 is SNHLY, CDR2 FYNNEI. The germline V and J ends were trimmed by 9 bases and 0 bases, with 18 bases remaining between them. The CDR3 DNA is TGTGCCAGTTCCTTGTGGGGGGGATATAGCAATCAGCCCCAGCATTTT. It yields the protein CASSLWGGYSNQPQHF.

The rearrangement joins TRBV3-1 (or the pseudogene TRBV3-2) to TRBJ1-5; D gene ambiguous. Trimming took 0 bases from V and 4 from J, leaving 13 bases between them. This CDR3 is built from 16 residues. CDR1 and CDR2 from the germline V gene are LGHDT and YNNKEL (reference sequence). CDR3 amino acids: CASSQEVTEVNQPQHF. The DNA for the CDR3 is TGTGCCAGCAGCCAAGAAGTCACAGAAGTAAATCAGCCCCAGCATTTT.

V gene TRBV16 combines with J gene TRBJ1-5; TRBD1 agrees at 8 bases. This CDR3 region has 19 residues. With 0 bases clipped from V and 6 bases from J, the junction kept 16 bases outside the gene matches. CDR1 KGHSY and CDR2 FQNENV come from the germline V gene. Here the CDR3 reads CASSQSWAGGALELQPQHF. The CDR3, as DNA: TGTGCCAGCAGCCAATCGTGGGCAGGGGGCGCGTTGGAACTTCAGCCCCAGCATTTT.

The chain couples TRBV3-1 (or the pseudogene TRBV3-2) to TRBJ2-7; no clear D gene. This CDR3 spans 12 amino acids. Looked up from germline, CDR1 is LGHDT and CDR2 is YNNKEL (reference sequence). V was clipped by 4 bases and J by 5 bases, with 9 bases between them. The CDR3 loop is CASSLKGDEQYV. The CDR3 nucleotides are TGTGCCAGCAGCCTAAAAGGAGACGAGCAGTACGTC.

V gene TRBV27 combines with J gene TRBJ2-6; D is undetermined. With 0 bases removed from V and 0 bases from J, the gap between germline ends came to 9 bases. The CDR3 extends over 17 amino acids. CDR1 and CDR2 from the germline V gene are MNHEY and SMNVEV (reference sequence). The CDR3 loop reads CASSLSPGPSGANVLTF. The CDR3 DNA sequence: TGTGCCAGCAGTTTATCACCAGGCCCCTCTGGGGCCAACGTCCTGACTTTC.

In DNA, the CDR3 is TGTGCCAGCAGCCGTTACCGGGACTCCCTGTCCTACAATGAGCAGTTCTTC. Translated, it gives CASSRYRDSLSYNEQFF. This chain links TRBV7-2 with TRBJ2-1; the D gene is possibly TRBD2 (6 bases). Germline V gene lookup returns CDR1 SGHTA and CDR2 FQGNSA. The ends were cut back, 5 bases at V and 1 base at J, with 18 bases in the middle. The CDR3 spans 17 residues.

The chain uses TRBV27 and TRBJ2-7; D is undetermined. The CDR3 is 13 residues long. Trimming took 8 bases from V and 1 from J, leaving 12 bases between them. The germline V gene has CDR1 MNHEY and CDR2 SMNVEV (reference sequence). CDR3 sequence (DNA): TGTGCCAGCCTCGACGGCTGGTCCTACGAGCAGTACGTC. Protein product: CASLDGWSYEQYV.

V and J are TRBV13 and TRBJ2-2; no reliable D call. Germline V gene sequence: CDR1 PRHDT, CDR2 FYEKMQ (reference sequence). Trimming cost V 2 bases and J 6 bases, with 4 bases left between them. The length of the CDR3 is 12 residues. CDR3 protein: CASSLISGELFF. The CDR3 DNA follows: TGTGCCAGCAGCTTAATTTCCGGGGAGCTGTTTTTT.

The chain combines TRBV5-1 with TRBJ1-1, with D possibly TRBD1 on 5 matching bases. Germline CDR1 is SGHRS and CDR2 is YFSETQ. V lost 0 bases and J 6 bases, leaving 15 bases between the germline ends. This CDR3 has 15 residues. The CDR3 sequence: CASSLDPGKGAEAFF. CDR3 coding DNA: TGCGCCAGCAGCTTGGATCCAGGGAAGGGCGCTGAAGCTTTCTTT.

The rearrangement uses TRBV19 and TRBJ1-2, with D tentatively TRBD1 (5 bases). V lost 7 bases and J 4 bases, leaving 16 bases between the germline ends. This CDR3 has 14 residues. Per the germline V gene, CDR1 is LNHDA and CDR2 is SQIVND (reference sequence). The CDR3 sequence: CASNSIDSAYGYTF. DNA of the CDR3: TGTGCCAGTAACTCCATTGACAGTGCCTATGGCTACACCTTC.

The chain employs TRBV5-1 and TRBJ2-5; no firm D call. CDR1 and CDR2 (germline): SGHRS, YFSETQ. The V end lost 1 base, the J end lost 4 bases, and 17 bases lay between the germline ends. The CDR3 consists of 16 residues. CDR3 sequence reads: CASSLSSGNVVETQYF. The CDR3 DNA follows: TGCGCCAGCAGCTTGAGTTCGGGCAACGTCGTAGAGACCCAGTACTTC.

V usage is TRBV7-9 and J usage is TRBJ1-2; 9 bases fit TRBD1. The germline gives CDR1 SEHNR, CDR2 FQNEAQ (reference sequence). V lost 3 bases and J lost 6; bases outside the gene matches: 5. The CDR3 is 14 residues long. The DNA of the CDR3 is TGTGCCAGCAGCTTTTGGGACAGGGCAGATGGCTACACCTTC. Translating gives CASSFWDRADGYTF. The complete variable domain, with remaining parts taken from reference TRBV7-9 and TRBJ1-2, reads DTGVSQNPRHKITKRGQNVTFRCDPISEHNRLYWYRQTLGQGPEFLTYFQNEAQLEKSRLLSDRFSAERPKGSFSTLEIQRTEQGDSAMYLCASSFWDRADGYTFGSGTRLTVV.

This chain uses TRBV7-3 with TRBJ2-7; 10 bases are a match to TRBD1. Trimming removed 5 bases from V and 2 bases from J; junction bases left unmatched: 3. The CDR3 contains 14 residues. Germline V CDR1 and CDR2: SGHTA, FQGTGA. The CDR3 reads CASSRGQGAYEQYF. The CDR3 DNA reads TGTGCCAGCAGCCGAGGACAGGGGGCCTACGAGCAGTACTTC.

The rearrangement uses TRBV6-5 and TRBJ2-7, with 7 bases matching TRBD1. CDR3 length equals 13 residues. After removal of 8 bases from V and 2 bases from J, the junction contained 6 bases not matched to a gene. Germline CDR1 reads MNHEY; CDR2 reads SVGAGI. This CDR3 reads CASQSGTAYEQYF. The CDR3, as DNA: TGTGCCAGCCAATCCGGGACAGCCTACGAGCAGTACTTC.

This rearrangement joins TRBV5-4 to TRBJ1-1, with a tentative D call TRBD1 (5 bases). The V end was cut by 1 base, the J end by 6 bases, with 13 bases between. CDR1 and CDR2 (germline): SGHNT, YYREEE (reference sequence). The CDR3 covers 14 residues. The CDR3 spells CASSLPGKAAEAFF. CDR3 coding DNA: TGTGCCAGCAGCTTGCCAGGGAAGGCCGCTGAAGCTTTCTTT.

The chain is built from TRBV7-2 and TRBJ1-1; D possibly corresponds to TRBD1 (6 bases). Germline V gene lookup returns CDR1 SGHTA and CDR2 FQGNSA. The CDR3 is 13 amino acids. V shed 6 bases and J shed 3 bases, with 11 bases lying between them. CDR3 sequence reads: CASSRDTYTEAFF. Here the CDR3 DNA reads TGTGCCAGCAGTCGGGACACCTACACTGAAGCTTTCTTT.

The V and J genes are TRBV6-5 and TRBJ2-1, with TRBD2 matching 11 bases. The CDR3 is 15 amino acids. V was clipped by 10 bases and J by 9 bases; unmatched bases: 14. In germline, CDR1 is MNHEY, CDR2 SVGAGI. Here the CDR3 DNA reads TGTGCCACCATAACTAGCGGGGGCTTCTGGGGTGAGCAGTTCTTC. This encodes CATITSGGFWGEQFF.

The chain has TRBV19 and TRBJ1-1; 8 bases fit TRBD1. The CDR3 has 17 residues. In germline, CDR1 is LNHDA, CDR2 SQIVND (reference sequence). The V and J ends lost 6 bases and 4 bases, in that order; junction bases with no gene match: 16. The CDR3 sequence: CASSRSRQGRPGTEAFF. CDR3 nucleotide sequence: TGTGCCAGTAGCCGTTCGAGACAGGGGCGACCGGGCACTGAAGCTTTCTTT.

The chain recombines TRBV19 with TRBJ1-2; D not resolved. The CDR3 runs 16 residues. Germline V gene lookup returns CDR1 LNHDA and CDR2 SQIVND (reference sequence). Between the trimmed V and J ends, which lost 7 bases and 8 bases, there was a span of 26 bases. This CDR3 reads CASTLLWVGSTEGYTF. The CDR3 DNA sequence: TGTGCCAGTACCTTACTCTGGGTCGGGAGCACGGAAGGCTACACCTTC.